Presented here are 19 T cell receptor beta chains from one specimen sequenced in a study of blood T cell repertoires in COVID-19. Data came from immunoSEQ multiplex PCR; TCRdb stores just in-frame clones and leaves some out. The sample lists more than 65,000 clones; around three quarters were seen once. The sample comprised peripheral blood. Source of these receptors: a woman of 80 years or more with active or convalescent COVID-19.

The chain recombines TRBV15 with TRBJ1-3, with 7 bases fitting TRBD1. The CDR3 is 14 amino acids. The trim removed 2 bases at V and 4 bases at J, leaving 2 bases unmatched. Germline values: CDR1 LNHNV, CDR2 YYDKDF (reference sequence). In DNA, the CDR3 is TGTGCCACCAGCAGAACGGACAGGGGAAACACCATATATTTT. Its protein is CATSRTDRGNTIYF.

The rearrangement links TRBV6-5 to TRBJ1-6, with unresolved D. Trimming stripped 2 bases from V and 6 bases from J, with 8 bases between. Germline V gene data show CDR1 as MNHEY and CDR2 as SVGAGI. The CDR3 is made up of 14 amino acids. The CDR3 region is CASSYRGLNSPLHF. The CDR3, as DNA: TGTGCCAGCAGTTACCGAGGACTTAATTCACCCCTCCACTTT.

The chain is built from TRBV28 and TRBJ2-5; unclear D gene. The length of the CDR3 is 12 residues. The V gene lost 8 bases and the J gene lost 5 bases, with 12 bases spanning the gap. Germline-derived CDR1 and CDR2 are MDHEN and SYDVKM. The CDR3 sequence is CASSATRETQYF. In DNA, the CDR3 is TGTGCCAGCTCAGCGACGCGGGAGACCCAGTACTTC.

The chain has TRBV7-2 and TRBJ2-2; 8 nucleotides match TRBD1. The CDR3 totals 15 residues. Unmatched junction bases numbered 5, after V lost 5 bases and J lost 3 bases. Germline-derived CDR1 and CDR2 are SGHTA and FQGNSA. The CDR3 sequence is CASSQGALYTGELFF. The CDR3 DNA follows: TGTGCCAGCAGCCAGGGGGCGCTGTACACCGGGGAGCTGTTTTTT. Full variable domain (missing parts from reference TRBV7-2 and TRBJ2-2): GAGVSQSPSNKVTEKGKDVELRCDPISGHTALYWYRQSLGQGLEFLIYFQGNSAPDKSGLPSDRFSAERTGGSVSTLTIQRTQQEDSAVYLCASSQGALYTGELFFGEGSRLTVL.

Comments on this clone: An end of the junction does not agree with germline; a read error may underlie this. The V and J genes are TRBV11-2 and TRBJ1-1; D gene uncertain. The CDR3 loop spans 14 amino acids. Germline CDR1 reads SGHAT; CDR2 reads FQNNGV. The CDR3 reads CASCLGQRNTEAFF. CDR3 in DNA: TGTGCCAGCTGCTTGGGTCAGCGGAACACTGAAGCTTTCTTT.

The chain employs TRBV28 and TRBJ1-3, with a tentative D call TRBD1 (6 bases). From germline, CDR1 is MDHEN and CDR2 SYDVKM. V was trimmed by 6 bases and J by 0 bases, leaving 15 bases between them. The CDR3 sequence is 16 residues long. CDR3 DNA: TGTGCCAGCAGCCTAACAGGGTCGTACTCTGGAAACACCATATATTTT. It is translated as CASSLTGSYSGNTIYF.

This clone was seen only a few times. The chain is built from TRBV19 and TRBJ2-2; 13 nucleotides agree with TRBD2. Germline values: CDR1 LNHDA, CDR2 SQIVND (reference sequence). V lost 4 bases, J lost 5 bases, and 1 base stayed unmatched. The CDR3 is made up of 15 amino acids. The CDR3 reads CASSKGLAGTGELFF. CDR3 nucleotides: TGTGCCAGTAGTAAGGGACTAGCGGGGACCGGGGAGCTGTTTTTT. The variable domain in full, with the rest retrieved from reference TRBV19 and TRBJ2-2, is DGGITQSPKYLFRKEGQNVTLSCEQNLNHDAMYWYRQDPGQGLRLIYYSQIVNDFQKGDIAEGYSVSREKKESFPLTVTSAQKNPTAFYLCASSKGLAGTGELFFGEGSRLTVL.

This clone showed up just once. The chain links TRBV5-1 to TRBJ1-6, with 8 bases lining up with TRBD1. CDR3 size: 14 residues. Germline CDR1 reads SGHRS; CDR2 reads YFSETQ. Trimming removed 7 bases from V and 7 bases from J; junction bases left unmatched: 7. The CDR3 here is CASGPGTGNSPLHF. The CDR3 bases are TGCGCCAGCGGCCCTGGGACAGGAAATTCACCCCTCCACTTT.

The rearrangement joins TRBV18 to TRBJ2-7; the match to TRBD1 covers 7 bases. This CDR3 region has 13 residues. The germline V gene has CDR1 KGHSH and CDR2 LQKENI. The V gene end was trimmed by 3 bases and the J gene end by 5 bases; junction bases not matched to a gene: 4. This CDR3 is CASSPTRGHEQYF. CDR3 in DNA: TGTGCCAGCTCACCCACGAGGGGGCACGAGCAGTACTTC.

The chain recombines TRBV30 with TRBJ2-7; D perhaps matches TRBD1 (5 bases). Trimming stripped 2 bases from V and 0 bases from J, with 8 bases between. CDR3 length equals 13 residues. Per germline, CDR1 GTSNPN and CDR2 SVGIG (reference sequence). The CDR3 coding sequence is TGTGCCTGGAGTTCAGACAGCTCCTACGAGCAGTACTTC. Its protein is CAWSSDSSYEQYF.

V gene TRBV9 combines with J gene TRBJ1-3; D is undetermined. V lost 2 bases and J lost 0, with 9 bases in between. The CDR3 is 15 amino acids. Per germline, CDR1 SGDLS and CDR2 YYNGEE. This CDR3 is CASSVNDYSGNTIYF. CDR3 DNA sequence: TGTGCCAGCAGCGTTAATGACTACTCTGGAAACACCATATATTTT.

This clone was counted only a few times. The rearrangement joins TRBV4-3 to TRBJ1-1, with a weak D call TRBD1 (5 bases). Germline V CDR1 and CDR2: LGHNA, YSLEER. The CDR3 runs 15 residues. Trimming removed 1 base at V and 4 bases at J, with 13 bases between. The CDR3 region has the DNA TGCGCCAGCAGCCAAGTGGGGGGAGGAGCCACTGAAGCTTTCTTT. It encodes CASSQVGGGATEAFF.

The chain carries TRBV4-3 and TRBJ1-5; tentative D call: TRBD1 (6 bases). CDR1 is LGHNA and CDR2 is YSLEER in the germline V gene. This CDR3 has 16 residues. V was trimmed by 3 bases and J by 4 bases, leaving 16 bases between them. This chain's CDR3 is CASSHDRSARNQPQHF. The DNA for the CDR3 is TGCGCCAGCAGCCACGACAGGTCCGCGAGGAATCAGCCCCAGCATTTT.

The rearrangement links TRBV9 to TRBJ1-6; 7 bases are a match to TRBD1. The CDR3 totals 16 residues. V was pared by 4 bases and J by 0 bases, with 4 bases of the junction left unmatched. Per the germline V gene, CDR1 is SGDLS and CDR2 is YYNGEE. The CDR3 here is CASSLAGGSYNSPLHF. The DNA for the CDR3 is TGTGCCAGCAGCTTAGCAGGGGGCTCCTATAATTCACCCCTCCACTTT.

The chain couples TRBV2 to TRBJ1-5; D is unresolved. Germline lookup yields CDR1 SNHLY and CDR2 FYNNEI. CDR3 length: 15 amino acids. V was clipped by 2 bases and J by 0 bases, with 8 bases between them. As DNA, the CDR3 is TGTGCCAGCAGTGAAAGTCGGTCTAGCAATCAGCCCCAGCATTTT. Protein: CASSESRSSNQPQHF. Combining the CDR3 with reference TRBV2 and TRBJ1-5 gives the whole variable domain EPEVTQTPSHQVTQMGQEVILRCVPISNHLYFYWYRQILGQKVEFLVSFYNNEISEKSEIFDDQFSVERPDGSNFTLKIRSTKLEDSAMYFCASSESRSSNQPQHFGDGTRLSIL.

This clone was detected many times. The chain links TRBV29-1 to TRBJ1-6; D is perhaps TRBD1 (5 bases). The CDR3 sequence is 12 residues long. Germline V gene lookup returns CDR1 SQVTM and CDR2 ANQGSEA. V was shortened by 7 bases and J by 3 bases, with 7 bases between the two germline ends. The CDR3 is CSDTGYNSPLHF. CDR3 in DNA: TGCAGCGATACAGGCTATAATTCACCCCTCCACTTT.

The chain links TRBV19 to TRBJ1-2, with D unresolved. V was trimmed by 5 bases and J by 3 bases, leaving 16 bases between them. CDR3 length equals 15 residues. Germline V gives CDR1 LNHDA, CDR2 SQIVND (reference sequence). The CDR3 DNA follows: TGTGCCAGTAGTTTGGGCCTACGGGGAGACTATGGCTACACCTTC. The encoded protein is CASSLGLRGDYGYTF. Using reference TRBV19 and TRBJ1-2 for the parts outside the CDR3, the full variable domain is DGGITQSPKYLFRKEGQNVTLSCEQNLNHDAMYWYRQDPGQGLRLIYYSQIVNDFQKGDIAEGYSVSREKKESFPLTVTSAQKNPTAFYLCASSLGLRGDYGYTFGSGTRLTVV.

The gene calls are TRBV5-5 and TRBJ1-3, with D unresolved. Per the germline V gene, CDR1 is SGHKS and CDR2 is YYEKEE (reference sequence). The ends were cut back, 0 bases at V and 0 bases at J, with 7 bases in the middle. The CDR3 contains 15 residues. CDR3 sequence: CASSLEQISGNTIYF. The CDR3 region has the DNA TGTGCCAGCAGCTTGGAACAGATCTCTGGAAACACCATATATTTT.

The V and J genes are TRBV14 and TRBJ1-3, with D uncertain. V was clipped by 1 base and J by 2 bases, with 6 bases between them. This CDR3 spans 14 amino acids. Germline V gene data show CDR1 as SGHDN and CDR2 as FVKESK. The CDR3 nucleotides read TGTGCCAGCAGCCAAGGCGTTACTGGAAACACCATATATTTT. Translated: CASSQGVTGNTIYF. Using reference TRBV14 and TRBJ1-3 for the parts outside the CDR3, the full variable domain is EAGVTQFPSHSVIEKGQTVTLRCDPISGHDNLYWYRRVMGKEIKFLLHFVKESKQDESGMPNNRFLAERTGGTYSTLKVQPAELEDSGVYFCASSQGVTGNTIYFGEGSWLTVV.